The T cell receptor (beta chain) described here comes from a study of blood T cell repertoires in COVID-19. Study as a whole: PBMCs, B-cell-depleted T cells, or T cells were the source of the cDNA or gDNA that made up the material.

The method was immunoSEQ multiplex PCR; TCRdb's version includes in-frame clones alone and lacks a portion of them. Altogether approximately 400,000 clones are present, 89% being singletons, with the ten largest covering roughly 1.2%. The CDR3 sequence is 16 residues long. V dropped 6 bases and J dropped 7; count of bases not matched to a gene: 10. Germline V gene data show CDR1 as MNHNY and CDR2 as SVGAGI (reference sequence). The sequencing input was peripheral blood. The gene calls are TRBV6-6 and TRBJ2-1, with 12 positions matching TRBD2. The clonotype was recovered from a man aged 40-55 years with acute or convalescent COVID-19. CDR3 amino acids: CASSPRLAGVSNEQFF. CDR3 bases: TGTGCCAGCAGCCCGAGACTAGCGGGAGTCTCGAATGAGCAGTTCTTC.